This T cell receptor (beta chain) came from a study of T cell responses to AZD1222 COVID-19 vaccine. V trimming: 5 bases; J trimming: 4 bases; junction bases outside the gene matches: 9. Germline loops: CDR1 SGHTA, CDR2 FQGNSA. This CDR3 is built from 15 residues. Study-level findings and limits: Along spike, vaccine-associated CD4 TCRs were found throughout, with dominance at 160-218 and 743-854.

The table came from immunoSEQ multiplex PCR; TCRdb's copy has only in-frame clones and leaves some out. The profile covers 100,000 to 140,000 clones, with about 92% appearing a single time and roughly 8.9% taken by the ten largest. This clone was observed once. Its antigen is unidentified. The chain carries TRBV7-2 and TRBJ1-1, with 8 bases that match TRBD1. Here the sequenced sample was peripheral blood, taken 28 days after the second AZD1222 dose. The TCR sequence derives from an adult who received the AZD1222 COVID-19 vaccine. As DNA, the CDR3 is TGTGCCAGCAGCCCGTGGGGACAGGCATCCACTGAAGCTTTCTTT. It encodes CASSPWGQASTEAFF. Together with reference TRBV7-2 and TRBJ1-1, the CDR3 gives the full variable domain: GAGVSQSPSNKVTEKGKDVELRCDPISGHTALYWYRQSLGQGLEFLIYFQGNSAPDKSGLPSDRFSAERTGGSVSTLTIQRTQQEDSAVYLCASSPWGQASTEAFFGQGTRLTVV.